This is a list of T cell receptor beta chains from one sample in a study of T-cell reconstitution after alpha-beta-depleted transplantation in children. From the PCR reads, TCRdb called clonotypes with MiXCR, one entry per CDR3 protein. The table lists some 520,000 distinct CDR3 sequences, roughly 33% of them singletons. This sample comprised PBMCs from the stem cell graft donor, obtained from the stem cell graft. Receptors were obtained from a human donor who donated a stem cell graft to a child with aplastic anemia. Each CDR3 is given with its conserved first and last residue. The D gene is left open where the match is weak. Some rows have no size entry. The others give once, few or many, or a class for an expanded clone.

>TRBJ1-1|few|TRBV6-1|NA
CASSQSFNTEAFF
TGTGCCAGCAGTCAATCCTTCAACACTGAAGCTTTCTTT
>TRBJ2-1|few|TRBV29-1|NA
CSVEEGGGASYNEQFF
TGCAGCGTTGAAGAAGGAGGCGGGGCTTCCTACAATGAGCAGTTCTTC
>TRBJ2-3|NA|TRBV9|NA
CASSVEGFETQYF
TGTGCCAGCAGCGTAGAGGGATTTGAGACGCAGTATTTT
>TRBJ2-1|NA|TRBV30|TRBD2
CAWSVFSGTGSEQFF
TGTGCCTGGAGTGTATTTAGCGGGACGGGGAGTGAGCAGTTCTTC
>TRBJ2-4|few|TRBV12-3/TRBV12-4|TRBD2
CASSWGGTAKNIQYF
TGTGCCAGCAGTTGGGGGGGTACGGCCAAAAACATTCAGTACTTC
>TRBJ2-2|NA|TRBV12-5|TRBD2
CASGLVASGSWGTGELFF
TGTGCTAGTGGTTTGGTGGCTAGCGGGAGTTGGGGAACCGGGGAGCTGTTTTTT
>TRBJ2-5|NA|TRBV20-1|NA
CSARGGGAETQYF
TGCAGTGCTAGAGGGGGGGGCGCAGAGACCCAGTACTTC
>TRBJ2-3|NA|TRBV5-1|NA
CASSLTIQDTQYF
TGCGCCAGCAGCTTGACCATCCAAGATACGCAGTATTTT
>TRBJ1-6|few|TRBV5-6|NA
CASSLVRIGPLHF
TGTGCCAGCAGCTTGGTTCGGATCGGACCCCTCCACTTT
>TRBJ2-3|few|TRBV14|NA
CASSPWDTDTQYF
TGTGCCAGCAGCCCCTGGGACACAGATACGCAGTATTTT
>TRBJ1-2|NA|TRBV7-2|NA
CASSLAGQGNGYTF
TGTGCCAGCAGCTTAGCTGGGCAGGGGAATGGCTACACCTTC
>TRBJ2-7|NA|TRBV20-1|NA
CSARSRSEVSEQYF
TGCAGTGCTAGATCGAGATCGGAGGTTAGCGAGCAGTACTTC
>TRBJ2-7|few|TRBV5-5|TRBD1
CASSGDSFRYEQYF
TGTGCCAGCAGCGGGGACAGTTTTCGCTACGAGCAGTACTTC
>TRBJ2-1|NA|TRBV20-1|TRBD2
CSAREAGYYNEQFF
TGCAGTGCTAGAGAAGCGGGGTACTACAATGAGCAGTTCTTC
>TRBJ1-6|few|TRBV12-3/TRBV12-4|NA
CASSLLGEGSPLHF
TGTGCCAGCAGTTTATTGGGGGAAGGGTCACCCCTCCACTTT
>TRBJ2-1|NA|TRBV29-1|TRBD2
CSVHSKLALSYNEQFF
TGCAGCGTCCACTCTAAACTAGCGCTCTCCTACAATGAGCAGTTCTTC
>TRBJ1-1|NA|TRBV7-2|NA
CASSLGAGREAFF
TGTGCCAGCAGCCTAGGGGCAGGCCGTGAAGCTTTCTTT
>TRBJ1-2|few|TRBV5-5|NA
CASSLGGPSNYGYTF
TGTGCCAGCAGCTTGGGGGGTCCCTCTAACTATGGCTACACCTTC
>TRBJ1-4|NA|TRBV18|TRBD1
CASSPGTGYGEKLFF
TGTGCCAGCTCACCCGGGACAGGGTACGGTGAAAAACTGTTTTTT
>TRBJ2-1|NA|TRBV7-2|NA
CASSLRLGGNEQFF
TGTGCCAGCAGCCTACGGTTAGGGGGCAATGAGCAGTTCTTC